Shown below are 21 T cell receptor beta chains from a single sample sequenced in a study of regulatory T cells in long-lasting Graves disease. Researchers made TCR beta libraries by using iRepertoire HTBI primers and running Arm-PCR on CDR3 regions. MiXCR, run by TCRdb on the multiplex PCR reads, gives a single entry per CDR3 protein. The sample has 450,000 to 700,000 distinct CDR3 sequences; 13% are singletons. Time point described: newly diagnosed GD, antithyroid drugs for less than 3 months. Following extraction of RNA from PBMCs, that RNA was used to make the TCR library. The sample was also linked to a second study, of T cells in Graves' hyperthyroidism and ophthalmopathy.

Sequenced here: peripheral blood mononuclear cells (PBMCs), sampled at new diagnosis, from a patient treated with antithyroid drugs. The receptors stem from a man aged 25 to 40 with Graves disease.

The rearrangement uses TRBV24-1 and TRBJ2-3, with a tentative D call TRBD1 (6 bases). Trimming took off 4 bases at V and 6 bases at J, with 10 bases between the two ends. This CDR3 is built from 13 residues. The germline gives CDR1 KGHDR, CDR2 SFDVKD. This CDR3 is CATSDGGQDTQYF. The CDR3 DNA reads TGTGCCACCAGTGACGGCGGACAGGATACGCAGTATTTT.

The table lists this clonotype with many counts. This chain uses TRBV5-1 with TRBJ2-3; D possibly corresponds to TRBD2 (6 bases). In germline, CDR1 is SGHRS, CDR2 YFSETQ. V lost 0 bases and J lost 0, with 14 bases in between. CDR3 length: 17 amino acids. CDR3 sequence reads: CASSLARAGRSTDTQYF. CDR3 in DNA: TGCGCCAGCAGCTTGGCCCGGGCCGGGAGAAGCACAGATACGCAGTATTTT.

This clonotype was observed a few times. This chain uses TRBV10-3 with TRBJ2-3; 12 nucleotides align to TRBD2. V lost 6 bases and J lost 4; bases outside the gene matches: 14. Germline CDR1 reads ENHRY; CDR2 reads SYGVKD. The CDR3 runs to 18 residues. The CDR3 bases are TGTGCCATCAGCAGCAGGACCGCTACTAGCGGGAGGCCAGATACGCAGTATTTT. This sequence encodes CAISSRTATSGRPDTQYF.

This clonotype was observed many times. The gene calls are TRBV27 and TRBJ1-2, with TRBD1 identical over 9 bases. The ends lost 5 bases at V and 7 bases at J; junction bases unmatched: 11. The germline CDR1 and CDR2 sequences are MNHEY and SMNVEV (reference sequence). CDR3 length: 15 residues. CDR3 in DNA: TGTGCCAGCAGTAGGGACAGGGTCGGTTATGGTGGCTACACCTTC. It codes for CASSRDRVGYGGYTF.

This clonotype was detected many times. This chain uses TRBV2 with TRBJ2-1; D gene unclear. The V gene lost 2 bases and the J gene lost 8 bases, with 13 bases spanning the gap. CDR3 size: 14 residues. In germline, CDR1 is SNHLY, CDR2 FYNNEI. CDR3 bases: TGTGCCAGCAGTGAATCCGCAGGCTTGGATGAGCAGTTCTTC. Amino acids: CASSESAGLDEQFF.

The sample holds a few counts of this clonotype. This rearrangement joins TRBV11-2 to TRBJ2-1; D is tentatively TRBD1 or TRBD2 (5 bases each). The CDR3 length is 13 residues. V dropped 5 bases and J dropped 5 bases, with 10 bases sitting between them. Germline CDR1 reads SGHAT; CDR2 reads FQNNGV. Written as DNA, the CDR3 is TGTGCCAGCAGCCCGGGGCCCGACAATGAGCAGTTCTTC. Protein: CASSPGPDNEQFF.

This clonotype was seen only a few times. The chain recombines TRBV6-1 with TRBJ1-1, with D tentatively TRBD1 (5 bases). The germline V and J ends were trimmed by 7 bases and 0 bases, with 24 bases remaining between them. This CDR3 has 18 amino acids. Germline CDR1 reads MNHNS; CDR2 reads SASEGT. CDR3: CASTGSGTLSRMNTEAFF. The CDR3 nucleotides are TGTGCCAGCACCGGGTCCGGGACCCTTTCCAGAATGAACACTGAAGCTTTCTTT.

This clonotype was detected many times. CDR3 sequence reads: CASSRYYEQYF. The CDR3 coding sequence is TGTGCCAGCTCGCGATACTACGAGCAGTACTTC. The chain recombines TRBV6-1 with TRBJ2-7; D not resolved. The CDR3 spans 11 residues. V lost 8 bases and J 3 bases, leaving 8 bases between the germline ends. Looked up from germline, CDR1 is MNHNS and CDR2 is SASEGT.

This clonotype appeared a few times. The rearrangement links TRBV29-1 to TRBJ1-2; D may be TRBD1 (5 bases). The CDR3 is 14 amino acids. Deletions cut 3 bases from V and 3 bases from J, with 14 bases between. Germline CDR1 reads SQVTM; CDR2 reads ANQGSEA. CDR3 sequence reads: CSVETFTGYYGYTF. The CDR3 DNA sequence: TGCAGCGTTGAGACTTTTACAGGCTACTATGGCTACACCTTC.

This chain uses TRBV29-1 with TRBJ2-2; 7 nucleotides align to TRBD2. Germline V gene data show CDR1 as SQVTM and CDR2 as ANQGSEA. Germline trimming cut 3 bases from V and 1 base from J; bases unmatched to any gene: 2. The CDR3 contains 14 residues. CDR3 sequence reads: CSVEGTMNTGELFF. The CDR3 bases are TGCAGCGTTGAGGGGACTATGAACACCGGGGAGCTGTTTTTT.

This clonotype was seen at least ten times. The chain combines TRBV5-1 with TRBJ1-1; D gene unclear. Deletions cut 6 bases from V and 3 bases from J, with 15 bases between. Germline V lookup: CDR1 SGHRS, CDR2 YFSETQ. The CDR3 contains 14 residues. DNA of the CDR3: TGCGCCAGCAAGGGTTCGAGCGTAGACACTGAAGCTTTCTTT. This encodes CASKGSSVDTEAFF.

This clonotype was counted ten times or more. V gene TRBV2 combines with J gene TRBJ1-5; D is unclear. Trimming cost V 7 bases and J 0 bases, with 10 bases left between them. Germline loops: CDR1 SNHLY, CDR2 FYNNEI. The CDR3 runs 14 residues. The CDR3 here is CASTEGASNQPQHF. CDR3 sequence (DNA): TGTGCCAGCACCGAGGGAGCTAGCAATCAGCCCCAGCATTTT.

The count of this clonotype is one. This rearrangement joins TRBV5-4 to TRBJ1-1; D might be TRBD1 (6 bases). Trimming stripped 2 bases from V and 5 bases from J, with 16 bases between. CDR3 length equals 15 residues. Germline CDR1 SGHNT, CDR2 YYREEE (reference sequence). CDR3 in amino acids: CASSFGQSEWTEAFF. CDR3 in DNA: TGTGCCAGCAGCTTCGGACAGTCCGAATGGACTGAAGCTTTCTTT.

This chain's CDR3 is CASSIRVGMNTEAFF. Written as DNA, the CDR3 is TGTGCCAGTAGTATTAGGGTCGGCATGAACACTGAAGCTTTCTTT. This chain links TRBV19 with TRBJ1-1; D is unresolved. V lost 3 bases, J lost 0 bases, and 11 bases lay in between. Germline V gene data show CDR1 as LNHDA and CDR2 as SQIVND (reference sequence). The length of the CDR3 is 15 residues.

This clonotype was observed many times. The chain employs TRBV29-1 and TRBJ2-1; 10 bases are shared with TRBD2. This CDR3 has 15 amino acids. V was clipped by 6 bases and J by 3 bases; unmatched bases: 8. CDR1 and CDR2 (germline): SQVTM, ANQGSEA. The CDR3 DNA reads TGCAGCGTAGCCCAAGGACTAGCGGTCTACAATGAGCAGTTCTTC. It yields the protein CSVAQGLAVYNEQFF.

This chain links TRBV24-1 with TRBJ2-1; the match to TRBD2 covers 12 bases. CDR1 KGHDR and CDR2 SFDVKD come from the germline V gene. After removal of 9 bases from V and 9 bases from J, the junction contained 11 bases not matched to a gene. CDR3 length equals 15 residues. The CDR3 region is CATASVTSGSGEQFF. The DNA for the CDR3 is TGTGCCACCGCTAGTGTGACTAGCGGGAGCGGTGAGCAGTTCTTC.

V gene TRBV4-1 combines with J gene TRBJ2-5; 7 bases fit TRBD1. Germline-derived CDR1 and CDR2 are MGHRA and YSYEKL. The trim removed 1 base at V and 2 bases at J, leaving 1 base unmatched. CDR3 length equals 14 residues. The CDR3 DNA reads TGCGCCAGCAGCCAAGCGGGACAGCAAGAGACCCAGTACTTC. Its translation: CASSQAGQQETQYF.

This clonotype was counted ten times or more. This chain uses TRBV12-3 or TRBV12-4 with TRBJ2-1; no firm D call. Trimming cost V 7 bases and J 10 bases, with 14 bases left between them. There are 12 residues in the CDR3. CDR3 bases: TGTGCCAGCACCTCCCCCTTTTTCGAGCAGTTCTTC. Protein: CASTSPFFEQFF.

In this sample, this clonotype turned up many times. The rearrangement links TRBV20-1 to TRBJ2-1; 7 nucleotides agree with TRBD1. The junction had 7 bases not matched to a gene; V was cut back by 6 bases and J by 5 bases. The CDR3 consists of 13 residues. Germline V gene data show CDR1 as DFQATT and CDR2 as SNEGSKA (reference sequence). This CDR3 is CSAPGTVDNEQFF. CDR3 sequence (DNA): TGCAGTGCACCCGGGACAGTGGACAATGAGCAGTTCTTC.

This clonotype has just a few counts. V is TRBV2 and J is TRBJ2-3; 9 bases are a match to TRBD1. The CDR3 loop spans 17 amino acids. The germline V gene encodes CDR1 SNHLY and CDR2 FYNNEI. J lost 3 bases, V lost 6 bases, and 13 bases had no gene match. The CDR3 sequence: CASSQGPRTGATDTQYF. CDR3 nucleotides: TGTGCCAGCAGCCAAGGGCCGCGGACAGGGGCAACAGATACGCAGTATTTT.

This clonotype came up a few times. Possible read error: a much larger clone is one base away. The J gene is TRBJ2-3, the V gene TRBV27, with 9 bases identical to TRBD1. Unmatched junction bases numbered 11, after V lost 5 bases and J lost 2 bases. The CDR3 extends over 17 amino acids. The V gene's germline CDR1 is MNHEY and CDR2 SMNVEV (reference sequence). DNA of the CDR3: TGTGCCAGCAGTCAGATACGGGGACAGGGAAACACAGATACGCAGTATTTT. Translated: CASSQIRGQGNTDTQYF.